Listed below are T cell receptor beta chains from one sample, sequenced in a study of vaccination effects on CD4 cells after COVID-19. Method: immunoSEQ multiplex PCR; TCRdb's copy keeps in-frame clones and lacks some. The sample carries about 40,000 clones, about 67% recorded once. Which antigens these TCRs recognize remains unknown. Sequenced here: CD4+ T cells from PBMCs cultured without peptide, sampled after COVID-19 vaccination. The source of these receptors is a human donor who received a COVID-19 vaccine. CDR3s include the opening cysteine and the closing phenylalanine or tryptophan. Fields, in order: J gene, clone size, D gene, V gene, CDR3 protein, CDR3 DNA. The D gene is left open where the match is weak. Expanded clones are given a class, and other clones once, few, many or no size at all.

>TRBJ2-1|once|TRBD1|TRBV29-1
CSVTGTGSQFF
TGCAGCGTTACCGGGACAGGGAGTCAGTTCTTC
>TRBJ2-5|NA|TRBD2|TRBV3-1/TRBV3-2
CASSQTSGGAETQYF
TGTGCCAGCAGCCAAACTAGCGGGGGGGCAGAGACCCAGTACTTC
>TRBJ2-7|NA|NA|TRBV12-3/TRBV12-4
CASGTNYEQYF
TGTGCCAGCGGGACAAACTACGAGCAGTACTTC
>TRBJ1-4|NA|NA|TRBV6-5
CASSSGAINEKLFF
TGTGCCAGCAGTTCAGGGGCAATTAATGAAAAACTGTTTTTT
>TRBJ1-6|NA|TRBD1|TRBV24-1
CATSDRVRDRASPLHF
TGTGCCACCAGTGATCGCGTCAGGGACAGGGCTTCACCCCTCCACTTT
>TRBJ2-2|NA|NA|TRBV5-1
CASSLAGFGKTGELFF
TGCGCCAGCAGCTTGGCCGGGTTTGGAAAGACCGGGGAGCTGTTTTTT
>TRBJ1-1|NA|NA|TRBV6-5
CASRVIQGTNTEAFF
TGTGCCAGCAGAGTTATCCAGGGGACGAACACTGAAGCTTTCTTT
>TRBJ2-7|NA|NA|TRBV6-6
CARTDRYYEQYF
TGTGCCAGGACGGACAGATACTACGAGCAGTACTTC
>TRBJ2-7|NA|NA|TRBV27
CASSRTGSYEQYF
TGTGCCAGCAGCCGGACTGGATCCTACGAGCAGTACTTC
>TRBJ2-7|NA|NA|TRBV28
CASSTLMTGEQYF
TGTGCCAGCAGTACTCTCATGACGGGCGAGCAGTACTTC
>TRBJ2-2|NA|TRBD2|TRBV7-7
CASSLGAGGVSPGELFF
TGTGCCAGCAGCTTAGGGGCGGGGGGTGTCAGCCCCGGGGAGCTGTTTTTT
>TRBJ1-5|NA|TRBD1|TRBV19
CASSDRGSGNQPQHF
TGTGCCAGTAGTGACAGGGGATCGGGCAATCAGCCCCAGCATTTT
>TRBJ1-5|NA|TRBD1|TRBV27
CASSLPGQGSGNQPQHF
TGTGCCAGCAGCCTTCCGGGACAGGGGTCGGGCAATCAGCCCCAGCATTTT
>TRBJ2-3|NA|NA|TRBV5-8
CASSLWAGTDTQYF
TGTGCCAGCAGCTTGTGGGCGGGAACAGATACGCAGTATTTT
>TRBJ1-2|NA|NA|TRBV6-5
CASTKTGNYGYTF
TGTGCCAGCACTAAAACAGGGAACTATGGCTACACCTTC
>TRBJ2-7|NA|TRBD2|TRBV10-3
CAISTSGNEYEQYF
TGTGCCATCAGCACTAGCGGGAACGAGTACGAGCAGTACTTC
>TRBJ2-7|NA|TRBD1|TRBV5-3
CARRIGTGPSYEQYF
TGTGCCAGAAGGATTGGGACAGGGCCCTCCTACGAGCAGTACTTC
>TRBJ1-2|few|NA|TRBV7-8
CASSLRQFYGYTF
TGTGCCAGCAGCCTTAGACAGTTCTATGGCTACACCTTC
>TRBJ1-3|few|NA|TRBV18
CASSPRVDTIYF
TGTGCCAGCTCACCCAGGGTCGACACCATATATTTT
>TRBJ2-7|NA|NA|TRBV7-9
CASSLGSFGGQLDYEQYF
TGTGCCAGCAGCTTAGGGTCTTTTGGGGGACAATTAGACTACGAGCAGTACTTC
>TRBJ2-3|NA|TRBD1|TRBV27
CASSLQPPAGTGLGTQYF
TGTGCCAGCAGTTTACAGCCTCCCGCCGGGACAGGGTTGGGTACGCAGTATTTT
>TRBJ1-1|once|NA|TRBV12-3/TRBV12-4
CASSRPPNTEAFF
TGTGCCAGCAGTCGGCCGCCGAACACTGAAGCTTTCTTT
>TRBJ2-1|few|NA|TRBV7-7
CASSLGGGMRSEQFF
TGTGCCAGCAGCTTAGGTGGGGGGATGCGAAGCGAGCAGTTCTTC
>TRBJ1-5|NA|NA|TRBV12-3/TRBV12-4
CASSLKSNQPQHF
TGTGCCAGCAGCCTTAAAAGCAATCAGCCCCAGCATTTT
>TRBJ2-1|NA|TRBD2|TRBV5-1
CASSLRLTSESSYNEQFF
TGCGCCAGCAGCTTACGCCTTACTAGCGAGAGCTCCTACAATGAGCAGTTCTTC
>TRBJ2-5|NA|NA|TRBV7-7
CASRPGRGLVGETQYF
TGTGCCAGCAGGCCCGGCCGAGGCTTGGTGGGGGAGACCCAGTACTTC
>TRBJ2-7|NA|TRBD2|TRBV4-1
CASSQIQTSSGTSSYEQYF
TGCGCCAGCAGCCAAATCCAAACTTCTAGCGGTACTAGCTCCTACGAGCAGTACTTC
>TRBJ2-1|NA|TRBD2|TRBV14
CASSRLREGHFHEQFF
TGTGCCAGCAGCCGTCTGCGGGAGGGGCACTTTCATGAGCAGTTCTTC
>TRBJ1-1|NA|TRBD1|TRBV3-1/TRBV3-2
CASGTEGTEAFF
TGTGCCAGCGGGACAGAGGGCACTGAAGCTTTCTTT
>TRBJ1-2|few|TRBD1|TRBV5-4
CASSLRGGNYGYTF
TGTGCCAGCAGCTTGAGAGGGGGCAACTATGGCTACACCTTC
>TRBJ2-3|NA|TRBD1|TRBV6-4
CASSGDRGDTDTQYF
TGTGCCAGCAGTGGGGACAGGGGGGACACAGATACGCAGTATTTT
>TRBJ2-1|NA|TRBD2|TRBV18
CASSRRLAWEGLNEQFF
TGTGCCAGCTCACGGCGTCTAGCTTGGGAGGGCCTCAATGAGCAGTTCTTC
>TRBJ1-4|NA|NA|TRBV5-1
CASSLAVGNSEKLFF
TGCGCCAGCAGCTTGGCGGTAGGGAATAGCGAAAAACTGTTTTTT
>TRBJ2-2|NA|NA|TRBV7-9
CAGGELFF
TGTGCCGGCGGGGAGCTGTTTTTT
>TRBJ1-2|NA|TRBD1|TRBV4-1
CASSQGPPGQVNYGYTF
TGCGCCAGCAGCCAAGGTCCTCCGGGACAGGTGAACTATGGCTACACCTTC
>TRBJ1-4|NA|NA|TRBV27
CASSMRTGEKLFF
TGTGCCAGCAGCATGCGGACGGGAGAAAAACTGTTTTTT
>TRBJ2-5|NA|TRBD2|TRBV4-2
CASSQGTSVRQETQYF
TGTGCCAGCAGCCAAGGGACTAGCGTGAGGCAAGAGACCCAGTACTTC
>TRBJ2-5|NA|TRBD2|TRBV2
CASSGGLAGVGTQYF
TGTGCCAGCAGTGGGGGACTAGCGGGAGTTGGGACCCAGTACTTC
>TRBJ1-2|NA|TRBD1|TRBV6-5
CASGDRGRSDGYTF
TGTGCCAGCGGGGACAGGGGGCGTTCGGATGGCTACACCTTC
>TRBJ2-7|NA|TRBD2|TRBV6-5
CASSSLSGGPSYEQYF
TGTGCCAGCAGTTCCCTTAGCGGGGGGCCCTCCTACGAGCAGTACTTC
>TRBJ1-5|NA|NA|TRBV2
CASTPDSADLNQPQHF
TGTGCCAGCACCCCAGACAGTGCGGACCTCAATCAGCCCCAGCATTTT
>TRBJ1-1|once|NA|TRBV18
CASSPLRGETEAFF
TGTGCCAGCTCACCATTGAGGGGGGAGACTGAAGCTTTCTTT
>TRBJ2-6|once|TRBD2|TRBV23-1
CASSQKSGRTPGANVLTF
TGCGCCAGCAGTCAGAAGTCCGGGAGGACCCCTGGGGCCAACGTCCTGACTTTC
>TRBJ1-3|NA|TRBD1|TRBV2
CASIPGQGANSGNTIYF
TGTGCCAGCATTCCGGGACAGGGGGCCAACTCTGGAAACACCATATATTTT
>TRBJ1-6|few|NA|TRBV23-1
CASSRGHSDNSPLHF
TGCGCCAGCAGTCGGGGACACTCAGATAATTCACCCCTCCACTTT
>TRBJ1-1|few|TRBD1|TRBV7-9
CASSLRTGEVSEAFF
TGTGCCAGCAGCTTACGGACAGGGGAAGTATCTGAAGCTTTCTTT
>TRBJ1-1|NA|NA|TRBV6-5
CASSRGMNTEAFF
TGTGCCAGCAGTAGGGGCATGAACACTGAAGCTTTCTTT
>TRBJ2-1|NA|NA|TRBV5-6
CASSLSGGNEQFF
TGTGCCAGCAGCTTGTCGGGTGGCAATGAGCAGTTCTTC
>TRBJ2-4|NA|NA|TRBV27
CASSLSGGVNIQYF
TGTGCCAGCAGTTTATCGGGAGGAGTAAACATTCAGTACTTC
>TRBJ2-1|NA|NA|TRBV24-1
CATSDLHSSYNEQFF
TGTGCCACCAGTGATTTGCACAGCTCCTACAATGAGCAGTTCTTC
>TRBJ1-5|few|NA|TRBV3-1/TRBV3-2
CASSHGRVNQPQHF
TGTGCCAGCAGCCACGGCAGGGTCAATCAGCCCCAGCATTTT
>TRBJ1-1|NA|NA|TRBV20-1
CSASAGAGGYTEAFF
TGCAGTGCTAGTGCAGGGGCCGGGGGATACACTGAAGCTTTCTTT
>TRBJ2-7|NA|TRBD1|TRBV6-2/TRBV6-3
CASSSWWDRSYEQYF
TGTGCCAGCAGTTCTTGGTGGGACAGGTCCTACGAGCAGTACTTC
>TRBJ1-2|NA|NA|TRBV30
CAWSVELMLTGPLGNYGYTF
TGTGCCTGGAGTGTTGAGTTAATGTTGACAGGTCCCTTGGGTAACTATGGCTACACCTTC
>TRBJ2-1|few|TRBD2|TRBV2
CASGGNEQFF
TGTGCGAGCGGGGGAAACGAGCAGTTCTTC
>TRBJ2-7|NA|NA|TRBV11-2
CASSLELGPYEQYF
TGTGCCAGCAGCTTAGAGCTGGGGCCCTACGAGCAGTACTTC